Each of the 16 T cell receptor beta chains below was sequenced from the same sample in a study of graft-versus-host responses after intestinal transplantation. Profiling relied on immunoSEQ multiplex PCR, and the TCRdb table lists in-frame clones only, not all of them. Of around 76,000 clones in the sample, 90% to 95% were seen once. These TCRs are of unknown antigen specificity. The sample consisted of unstimulated CD8+ T cells sorted from spleen or lymph node cells, taken before intestinal transplant. The source is a human donor who received an intestinal transplant.

The rearrangement uses TRBV7-9 and TRBJ1-5; no clear D. CDR3 length: 17 amino acids. Looked up from germline, CDR1 is SEHNR and CDR2 is FQNEAQ (reference sequence). Trimming removed 6 bases at V and 3 bases at J, with 21 bases between. CDR3 bases: TGTGCCAGCAGTCCTGACATAGGACGATTCGACAATCAGCCCCAGCATTTT. Translated: CASSPDIGRFDNQPQHF. The full variable domain, in which reference TRBV7-9 and TRBJ1-5 provide the parts outside the CDR3, is DTGVSQNPRHKITKRGQNVTFRCDPISEHNRLYWYRQTLGQGPEFLTYFQNEAQLEKSRLLSDRFSAERPKGSFSTLEIQRTEQGDSAMYLCASSPDIGRFDNQPQHFGDGTRLSIL.

J is TRBJ2-1 and V is TRBV7-9, with D perhaps TRBD2 (5 bases). With 1 base removed from V and 10 bases from J, the gap between germline ends came to 11 bases. The CDR3 runs 13 residues. Germline loops: CDR1 SEHNR, CDR2 FQNEAQ (reference sequence). The CDR3 loop is CASSLDLAGEQFF. CDR3 DNA sequence: TGTGCCAGCAGCTTAGACCTAGCTGGAGAGCAGTTCTTC.

The V gene is TRBV28, the J gene TRBJ1-1, with 9 nucleotides matching TRBD1. The CDR3 has 16 amino acids. The germline V gene has CDR1 MDHEN and CDR2 SYDVKM. The V segment lost 3 bases and the J segment 0 bases; nucleotides outside the gene matches: 5. The CDR3 DNA reads TGTGCCAGCAGTTTTTCCGGGACAGGGCTGAACACTGAAGCTTTCTTT. It codes for CASSFSGTGLNTEAFF.

The genes are TRBV6-5 and TRBJ2-7, with D possibly being TRBD2 (6 bases). V dropped 2 bases and J dropped 5 bases, with 13 bases sitting between them. The CDR3 is made up of 14 amino acids. Germline V gene data show CDR1 as MNHEY and CDR2 as SVGAGI. CDR3 sequence (DNA): TGTGCCAGCAGTTACGTACCCGGGACTCACGAGCAGTACTTC. As protein: CASSYVPGTHEQYF.

The chain couples TRBV28 to TRBJ1-4; 8 nucleotides match TRBD1. The CDR3 covers 17 residues. Germline lookup yields CDR1 MDHEN and CDR2 SYDVKM. J was trimmed by 5 bases and V by 6 bases; bases with no gene match: 14. This CDR3 reads CASSPGTGQTLNEKLFF. As DNA, the CDR3 is TGTGCCAGCAGCCCCGGGACAGGCCAAACGTTGAATGAAAAACTGTTTTTT.

The gene calls are TRBV2 and TRBJ1-2; the D gene is possibly TRBD1 (6 bases). The CDR3 runs to 13 residues. Trimming shortened V by 1 base and J by 7 bases, and 10 bases separated the two germline ends. CDR1 and CDR2 (germline): SNHLY, FYNNEI. The CDR3 region has the DNA TGTGCCAGCAGTGAAGGGGGGCAGGTTGGCTACACCTTC. Translating gives CASSEGGQVGYTF. Full variable domain (missing parts from reference TRBV2 and TRBJ1-2): EPEVTQTPSHQVTQMGQEVILRCVPISNHLYFYWYRQILGQKVEFLVSFYNNEISEKSEIFDDQFSVERPDGSNFTLKIRSTKLEDSAMYFCASSEGGQVGYTFGSGTRLTVV.

The chain employs TRBV21-1 and TRBJ2-5; the table calls TRBD2, which could not be checked here. TRBV21-1 is an annotated pseudogene. This CDR3 region has 16 residues. DNA for the CDR3: TGTGCCAGCAGCAAAGCGCTAAGTTTTGGAGAAGAGACCCAGTACTTC. Its translation is CASSKALSFGEETQYF.

CDR3 region: CASSSPPGSGANVLTF. In DNA, the CDR3 is TGTGCCAGCAGTTCCCCCCCGGGCTCTGGGGCCAACGTCCTGACTTTC. The genes are TRBV27 and TRBJ2-6, with D unclear. The germline V and J ends were trimmed by 4 bases and 0 bases, with 10 bases remaining between them. This CDR3 is 16 amino acids long. The germline CDR1 and CDR2 sequences are MNHEY and SMNVEV (reference sequence).

This chain joins TRBV21-1 and TRBJ2-1; the table's D call, TRBD2, was not checked against the DNA. TRBV21-1 is a pseudogene. The CDR3 totals 17 residues. CDR3 coding DNA: TGTGCCAGCAGCTCCCAGTGTGGTAGCGGGACCCACAATGAGCAGTTCTTC. Its protein product is CASSSQCGSGTHNEQFF.

The chain has TRBV4-1 and TRBJ1-1, with D possibly being TRBD1 (6 bases). There are 15 residues in the CDR3. CDR1 is MGHRA, CDR2 YSYEKL, per germline. Trimming shortened V by 4 bases and J by 1 base, and 13 bases separated the two germline ends. The CDR3: CASSLYRVWNTEAFF. Written as DNA, the CDR3 is TGCGCCAGCAGCCTGTACAGGGTATGGAACACTGAAGCTTTCTTT.

The J gene is TRBJ2-1, the V gene TRBV5-8; the match to TRBD2 covers 7 bases. The V and J ends lost 5 bases and 0 bases, in that order; junction bases with no gene match: 5. The CDR3 consists of 15 residues. CDR1 and CDR2 from the germline V gene are SGHTS and YDEGEE. Here the CDR3 DNA reads TGTGCCAGCAGGTGGGCGGGGGTCTCCTACAATGAGCAGTTCTTC. This gives the protein CASRWAGVSYNEQFF. The full variable domain, in which reference TRBV5-8 and TRBJ2-1 provide the parts outside the CDR3, is EAGVTQSPTHLIKTRGQQATLRCSPISGHTSVYWYQQALGLGLQFLLWYDEGEERNRGNFPPRFSGRQFPNYSSELNVNALELEDSALYLCASRWAGVSYNEQFFGPGTRLTVL.

On this clone: The same CDR3 arises from other DNA sequences in this sample as well. This chain links TRBV5-1 with TRBJ2-2; D is possibly TRBD1 (5 bases). Germline loops: CDR1 SGHRS, CDR2 YFSETQ. The CDR3 extends over 14 amino acids. Trimming took 0 bases from V and 6 from J, leaving 9 bases between them. CDR3 DNA sequence: TGCGCCAGCAGCTTGGGCCAGGGTGCCGGGGAGCTGTTTTTT. It specifies CASSLGQGAGELFF. Full variable domain (remainder filled in from reference TRBV5-1 and TRBJ2-2): KAGVTQTPRYLIKTRGQQVTLSCSPISGHRSVSWYQQTPGQGLQFLFEYFSETQRNKGNFPGRFSGRQFSNSRSEMNVSTLELGDSALYLCASSLGQGAGELFFGEGSRLTVL.

The genes are TRBV15 and TRBJ2-1, with D maybe TRBD1 (6 bases). The CDR3 covers 15 residues. Looked up from germline, CDR1 is LNHNV and CDR2 is YYDKDF (reference sequence). The V gene lost 5 bases and the J gene lost 7 bases, with 18 bases spanning the gap. The CDR3 DNA follows: TGTGCCACCAGCGCACGCAGGGGCAAGGGGAATGAGCAGTTCTTC. This sequence encodes CATSARRGKGNEQFF.

This clone was seen more than once but under ten times. The chain couples TRBV6-4 to TRBJ2-2, with TRBD2 matching over 7 bases. The CDR3 contains 14 residues. Germline CDR1 MRHNA, CDR2 SNTAGT. The V and J ends lost 2 bases and 3 bases, in that order; junction bases with no gene match: 0. The CDR3, as DNA: TGTGCCAGCAGTGACGGGAGGGACACCGGGGAGCTGTTTTTT. Its protein is CASSDGRDTGELFF.

This clone appeared a few times. The genes are TRBV5-6 and TRBJ2-1, with 8 bases aligning to TRBD2. After removal of 3 bases from V and 7 bases from J, the junction contained 9 bases not matched to a gene. Germline lookup yields CDR1 SGHDT and CDR2 YYEEEE. The length of the CDR3 is 15 residues. The CDR3 nucleotides read TGTGCCAGCAGCTACGGGACTAGGCGGGTGAATGAGCAGTTCTTC. Protein sequence: CASSYGTRRVNEQFF.

This clone occurred once. J is TRBJ2-7 and V is TRBV28, with a weak D call TRBD2 (5 bases). Germline V gene sequence: CDR1 MDHEN, CDR2 SYDVKM. The CDR3 extends over 14 amino acids. The ends were cut back, 2 bases at V and 7 bases at J, with 15 bases in the middle. CDR3 sequence (DNA): TGTGCCAGCAGTTTACCGGGATATTCGCGAGAGCAGTACTTC. It codes for CASSLPGYSREQYF.